The 32 T cell receptor beta chains reported below all come from one sample, sequenced in a study of response to subunit inactivated influenza vaccine. Each CDR3 protein gets one entry after TCRdb re-called the RT-PCR reads with MiXCR. This sample has 500,000 or so distinct CDR3 sequences, with approximately 11% found just once. The sample was PBMCs from blood, taken 40 to 50 days after vaccination. These receptors all come from a man aged 50-59 years who received an inactivated influenza vaccine.

The chain joins TRBV18 to TRBJ2-3, with D perhaps matching TRBD2 (7 bases). CDR3 length equals 14 residues. The V gene lost 6 bases and the J gene lost 4 bases, with 14 bases spanning the gap. Germline values: CDR1 KGHSH, CDR2 LQKENI. CDR3 residues: CASSPAGGPDTQYF. CDR3 DNA: TGTGCCAGCTCTCCTGCCGGGGGGCCAGATACGCAGTATTTT.

The V gene is TRBV6-5, the J gene TRBJ1-2, with D perhaps TRBD1 (5 bases). The CDR3 sequence is 12 residues long. V dropped 2 bases and J dropped 10 bases, with 11 bases sitting between them. Per germline, CDR1 MNHEY and CDR2 SVGAGI. The CDR3 region is CASSYDRLIYTF. CDR3 DNA sequence: TGTGCCAGCAGTTACGACAGACTTATCTACACCTTC.

This clonotype was seen many times. CDR3 DNA: TGTGCCAGCAAAAAGACTAGCGGTAGCTACGAGCAGTACTTC. It translates to CASKKTSGSYEQYF. The V gene is TRBV6-1, the J gene TRBJ2-7; 9 bases are shared with TRBD2. V lost 7 bases, J lost 3 bases, and 7 bases stayed unmatched. The CDR3 extends over 14 amino acids. CDR1 is MNHNS, CDR2 SASEGT, per germline.

This clonotype was counted only a few times. The rearrangement uses TRBV24-1 and TRBJ2-7, with 8 bases matching TRBD1. Trimming removed 4 bases from V and 2 bases from J; junction bases left unmatched: 6. Germline CDR1 KGHDR, CDR2 SFDVKD. CDR3 length: 15 residues. This CDR3 reads CATSDQTGDPYEQYF. The DNA for the CDR3 is TGTGCCACCAGTGACCAGACAGGGGACCCCTACGAGCAGTACTTC.

The chain couples TRBV6-2 or TRBV6-3 to TRBJ2-3; D is undetermined. In germline, CDR1 is MNHEY, CDR2 SVGEGT. This CDR3 spans 15 amino acids. With 5 bases removed from V and 3 bases from J, the gap between germline ends came to 15 bases. CDR3 in DNA: TGTGCCAGCAGTACCCGGCAGTTAGGGACAGATACGCAGTATTTT. Its translation: CASSTRQLGTDTQYF.

This clonotype was seen a few times. The rearrangement joins TRBV3-1 to TRBJ1-3; D possibly corresponds to TRBD1 (6 bases). Per the germline V gene, CDR1 is LGHDT and CDR2 is YNNKEL (reference sequence). This CDR3 is 15 amino acids long. V lost 2 bases and J 2 bases, leaving 10 bases between the germline ends. CDR3 in amino acids: CASSQTTGTGNTIYF. CDR3 bases: TGTGCCAGCAGCCAAACTACAGGGACTGGAAACACCATATATTTT.

The genes are TRBV9 and TRBJ2-1; 8 nucleotides agree with TRBD2. There are 14 residues in the CDR3. Germline trimming cut 2 bases from V and 3 bases from J; bases unmatched to any gene: 1. Germline CDR1 reads SGDLS; CDR2 reads YYNGEE. Here the CDR3 DNA reads TGTGCCAGCAGCGTTGGGACTAGCTACAATGAGCAGTTCTTC. It encodes CASSVGTSYNEQFF.

Only a few counts were recorded for this clonotype. The chain carries TRBV7-9 and TRBJ2-1, with TRBD1 matching 9 bases. CDR3 length: 15 residues. Trimming cost V 3 bases and J 4 bases; bases outside gene matches: 4. The germline V gene encodes CDR1 SEHNR and CDR2 FQNEAQ (reference sequence). The CDR3 DNA reads TGTGCCAGCAGCTTCACAGGGGGCACTTACAATGAGCAGTTCTTC. It codes for CASSFTGGTYNEQFF. Filled out from reference TRBV7-9 and TRBJ2-1, the complete variable domain reads DTGVSQNPRHKITKRGQNVTFRCDPISEHNRLYWYRQTLGQGPEFLTYFQNEAQLEKSRLLSDRFSAERPKGSFSTLEIQRTEQGDSAMYLCASSFTGGTYNEQFFGPGTRLTVL.

This chain uses TRBV15 with TRBJ2-7; D is unresolved. Germline CDR1 is LNHNV and CDR2 is YYDKDF (reference sequence). The CDR3 loop spans 14 amino acids. V lost 0 bases to trimming and J lost 3 bases, with 9 bases between them. The DNA of the CDR3 is TGTGCCACCAGCAGAGATAGGATACTCTACGAGCAGTACTTC. Protein product: CATSRDRILYEQYF.

This clonotype was observed a few times. The chain couples TRBV20-1 to TRBJ1-4, with 9 bases matching TRBD1. The germline V gene has CDR1 DFQATT and CDR2 SNEGSKA (reference sequence). The CDR3 consists of 14 residues. J gave up 8 bases and V 5 bases, and 9 bases lay outside the gene matches. CDR3 amino acids: CSAYRGLEGEKLFF. CDR3 nucleotides: TGCAGTGCTTACAGGGGGCTGGAGGGGGAAAAACTGTTTTTT.

J is TRBJ1-5 and V is TRBV6-1; a possible D gene is TRBD1 (5 bases). V was trimmed by 3 bases and J by 6 bases, leaving 9 bases between them. This CDR3 is 13 amino acids long. Per germline, CDR1 MNHNS and CDR2 SASEGT. In nucleotides, the CDR3 is TGTGCCAGCAGTGACAGGGAGGGTCAGCCCCAGCATTTT. It encodes CASSDREGQPQHF.

In its sample, this clonotype was seen many times. V gene TRBV6-5 combines with J gene TRBJ2-1; 13 positions match TRBD2. The CDR3 extends over 18 amino acids. Per the germline V gene, CDR1 is MNHEY and CDR2 is SVGAGI. V was clipped by 0 bases and J by 8 bases; unmatched bases: 10. CDR3 in DNA: TGTGCCAGCAGTTACTCGATTCTACTAGCGGGGGGGCGTGATGAGCAGTTCTTC. Protein: CASSYSILLAGGRDEQFF.

This clonotype has more than one count but fewer than ten. The chain couples TRBV7-8 to TRBJ2-5; 9 bases agree with TRBD2. Germline V CDR1 and CDR2: SGHVS, FQNEAQ. This CDR3 region has 17 residues. Unmatched junction bases numbered 11, after V lost 1 base and J lost 5 bases. CDR3 DNA sequence: TGTGCCAGCAGCTTAGTTTTCGGCGGGAGGGCAGGTGAGACCCAGTACTTC. As protein: CASSLVFGGRAGETQYF.

J is TRBJ1-3 and V is TRBV10-3, with 7 positions matching TRBD1. The CDR3 is 15 residues long. The V and J ends lost 6 bases and 0 bases, in that order; junction bases with no gene match: 5. Germline V gives CDR1 ENHRY, CDR2 SYGVKD. The CDR3 here is CAISQTGTSGNTIYF. The CDR3 DNA reads TGTGCCATCAGCCAGACAGGGACCTCTGGAAACACCATATATTTT.

The chain carries TRBV7-9 and TRBJ2-1, with 8 bases matching TRBD1. The CDR3 sequence is 16 residues long. Germline loops: CDR1 SEHNR, CDR2 FQNEAQ (reference sequence). V gave up 5 bases and J gave up 4 bases; unmatched junction bases: 10. CDR3 coding DNA: TGTGCCAGCAGCCCAATACAGGGGGACAGATACAATGAGCAGTTCTTC. It codes for CASSPIQGDRYNEQFF.

This clonotype was recorded many times. The rearrangement uses TRBV11-2 and TRBJ2-5; possibly TRBD1 for D (6 bases). CDR3 length: 13 amino acids. V was trimmed by 1 base and J by 9 bases, leaving 12 bases between them. Germline V CDR1 and CDR2: SGHAT, FQNNGV. CDR3 nucleotide sequence: TGTGCCAGCAGCTTAGTACAGGGAAGGGCCCAGTACTTC. This gives the protein CASSLVQGRAQYF.

The chain links TRBV5-6 to TRBJ2-3, with TRBD2 identical over 10 bases. Losses at the gene ends were 4 bases for V and 4 bases for J; bases not matched to a gene: 6. The CDR3 has 15 amino acids. Germline CDR1 reads SGHDT; CDR2 reads YYEEEE. The DNA for the CDR3 is TGTGCCAGCAGCCCCTTAGGGACTAGCGCAGATACGCAGTATTTT. This gives the protein CASSPLGTSADTQYF.

This clonotype was seen at least ten times. The rearrangement joins TRBV11-2 to TRBJ2-1, with 7 bases that match TRBD1. The CDR3 loop spans 21 amino acids. Germline CDR1 SGHAT, CDR2 FQNNGV. The V gene end was trimmed by 11 bases and the J gene end by 10 bases; junction bases not matched to a gene: 38. The CDR3 sequence: CACGARPKWLWSTGFLAEQFF. The CDR3 bases are TGTGCCTGTGGCGCCCGACCAAAATGGCTGTGGTCGACAGGGTTTCTCGCCGAGCAGTTCTTC.

This clonotype was detected ten times or more. The chain employs TRBV5-1 and TRBJ1-6; weak D call: TRBD1 (5 bases). Germline V gene data show CDR1 as SGHRS and CDR2 as YFSETQ. There are 14 residues in the CDR3. V was cut by 4 bases and J by 3 bases, with 8 bases left in between. The DNA for the CDR3 is TGCGCCAGCAGCAAAGACAGCTATAATTCACCCCTCCACTTT. Residues: CASSKDSYNSPLHF.

Many counts were recorded for this clonotype. The CDR3 nucleotides read TGTGCCAGCAGCGTGAGACCCGAGCCGTATGAAAAACTGTTTTTT. This sequence encodes CASSVRPEPYEKLFF. The V call is TRBV9, the J call TRBJ1-4; no definite D call. There are 15 residues in the CDR3. CDR1 is SGDLS and CDR2 is YYNGEE in the germline V gene. The germline V and J ends were trimmed by 2 bases and 6 bases, with 14 bases remaining between them.

This clonotype was counted between two and nine times. The V call is TRBV28, the J call TRBJ2-7, with D maybe TRBD1 (6 bases). V dropped 2 bases and J dropped 3 bases, with 14 bases sitting between them. CDR1 is MDHEN and CDR2 is SYDVKM in the germline V gene. CDR3 length equals 15 residues. In DNA form, the CDR3 reads TGTGCCAGCAGTTTAGCAGGGGCTATGGGCTACGAGCAGTACTTC. It encodes CASSLAGAMGYEQYF.

The sample holds a few counts of this clonotype. The chain uses TRBV3-1 and TRBJ1-6; a weak D match, TRBD1 (6 bases). There are 14 residues in the CDR3. CDR1 is LGHDT and CDR2 is YNNKEL in the germline V gene (reference sequence). The ends were cut back, 4 bases at V and 8 bases at J, with 12 bases in the middle. CDR3 sequence: CASSPSRGYSPLHF. Written as DNA, the CDR3 is TGTGCCAGCAGCCCCTCAAGGGGGTATTCACCCCTCCACTTT. Full variable domain (remainder filled in from reference TRBV3-1 and TRBJ1-6): DTAVSQTPKYLVTQMGNDKSIKCEQNLGHDTMYWYKQDSKKFLKIMFSYNNKELIINETVPNRFSPKSPDKAHLNLHINSLELGDSAVYFCASSPSRGYSPLHFGNGTRLTVT.

CDR3 DNA: TGTGCCACCAGCAGAGACCCGAACACTGAAGCTTTCTTT. Its protein is CATSRDPNTEAFF. This chain links TRBV15 with TRBJ1-1, with D hard to call. CDR1 and CDR2 (germline): LNHNV, YYDKDF (reference sequence). V lost 0 bases to trimming and J lost 1 base, with 3 bases between them. The CDR3 extends over 13 amino acids.

The rearrangement joins TRBV20-1 to TRBJ2-3, with 13 bases aligning to TRBD2. Trimming cost V 3 bases and J 2 bases; bases outside gene matches: 2. This CDR3 spans 15 amino acids. Germline-derived CDR1 and CDR2 are DFQATT and SNEGSKA (reference sequence). The CDR3 reads CSARGTSGVTDTQYF. CDR3 in DNA: TGCAGTGCTAGGGGGACTAGCGGGGTCACAGATACGCAGTATTTT.

The sample holds one count of this clonotype. This CDR3 is missing its conserved last phenylalanine or tryptophan, likely due to a read error. The limits of the CDR3 on the DNA are not certain, so only TCRdb's listed CDR3 is given. The chain recombines TRBV21-1 with TRBJ1-5. TRBV21-1 is a recognized pseudogene. Ends included, the CDR3 has 15 residues. The chain's CDR3 is CASSTGFGSNQPQHL.

There are a few counts of this clonotype. V and J are TRBV7-9 and TRBJ2-1; TRBD1 or TRBD2 may be the D gene (6 bases each). V was shortened by 5 bases and J by 4 bases, with 15 bases between the two germline ends. Germline V gene lookup returns CDR1 SEHNR and CDR2 FQNEAQ (reference sequence). The CDR3 covers 15 residues. The CDR3 DNA reads as TGTGCCAGCAGCCGCCACAGGGACTCATACAATGAGCAGTTCTTC. This codes for CASSRHRDSYNEQFF.

In this sample, this clonotype turned up many times. The chain employs TRBV4-1 and TRBJ2-2, with a weak D call TRBD1 (5 bases). CDR3 length: 14 amino acids. From germline, CDR1 is MGHRA and CDR2 YSYEKL. The V gene lost 4 bases and the J gene lost 3 bases, with 9 bases spanning the gap. CDR3 sequence reads: CASSPQGYTGELFF. The CDR3 coding sequence is TGCGCCAGCAGCCCTCAGGGTTACACCGGGGAGCTGTTTTTT.

This chain uses TRBV6-5 with TRBJ2-3, with 7 positions matching TRBD1. V dropped 2 bases and J dropped 10; count of bases not matched to a gene: 3. The CDR3 length is 12 residues. Germline CDR1 MNHEY, CDR2 SVGAGI. The CDR3 is CASSYRDSPQYF. The CDR3 DNA reads as TGTGCCAGCAGTTACCGGGACAGCCCGCAGTATTTT.

This clonotype has a count of ten or more. The V gene is TRBV20-1, the J gene TRBJ2-7; 10 bases match TRBD2. V lost 0 bases and J lost 5; bases outside the gene matches: 7. The CDR3 covers 15 residues. CDR1 is DFQATT, CDR2 SNEGSKA, per germline (reference sequence). The CDR3 sequence: CSARDVLAGAHEQYF. DNA of the CDR3: TGCAGTGCTAGAGATGTGCTAGCGGGAGCCCACGAGCAGTACTTC.

This clonotype has only a few counts. The chain employs TRBV12-3 or TRBV12-4 and TRBJ2-1; a weak D match, TRBD1 (6 bases). Trimming left V 8 bases short and J 5 bases short, with 19 bases between. This CDR3 region has 15 residues. In DNA form, the CDR3 reads TGTGCCAGCCAATACAGGGTGGGAACCCACAATGAGCAGTTCTTC. This sequence encodes CASQYRVGTHNEQFF.

Of note for this clonotype: This clone may be a read error of a much larger clone one base away. The chain uses TRBV20-1 and TRBJ2-3; the D gene is possibly TRBD1 (5 bases). Germline assignment: CDR1 DFQATT and CDR2 SNEGSKA (reference sequence). The CDR3 sequence is 14 residues long. CDR3 nucleotide sequence: TGCAGTGCTATTCTCCAGGGAAGTATAGATACGAAGTATTTT. Its protein is CSAILQGSIDTKYF.

The chain links TRBV7-9 to TRBJ2-3; 7 bases agree with TRBD1. This CDR3 contains 15 residues. J was trimmed by 2 bases and V by 4 bases; bases with no gene match: 6. The germline CDR1 and CDR2 sequences are SEHNR and FQNEAQ (reference sequence). In nucleotides, the CDR3 is TGTGCCAGCAGCTCGACAGGGATCCTCACAGATACGCAGTATTTT. Its protein product is CASSSTGILTDTQYF.